This T cell receptor beta chain emerged from a study of blood T cell repertoires in COVID-19. Across the study: The United States, Italy and Spain supplied acute and convalescent COVID-19 samples. The cDNA or gDNA used as material had been derived from T cells, B-cell-depleted T cells, or PBMCs.

The germline V gene has CDR1 SEHNR and CDR2 FQNEAQ (reference sequence). Trimming removed 5 bases at V and 7 bases at J, with 18 bases between. The CDR3 is 15 amino acids. Original methodology: Nucleated cell counts were estimated from reference gene primer amplification. Method: immunoSEQ multiplex PCR; TCRdb's copy keeps in-frame clones and lacks some. V, J and clone size derive from that table, while D and trimming were established from the DNA sequence. The sample shows approximately 50,000 clones, about 85% of them seen only once. The rearrangement links TRBV7-9 to TRBJ1-5, with a possible D match to TRBD1 (5 bases). The specimen was peripheral blood. This sequence was found in an older man with active COVID-19. The CDR3 DNA sequence: TGTGCCAGCAGCCCGTGGGGGGGTTCAGACCAGCCCCAGCATTTT. Protein sequence: CASSPWGGSDQPQHF. The full variable domain, rest sourced from reference TRBV7-9 and TRBJ1-5, is DTGVSQNPRHKITKRGQNVTFRCDPISEHNRLYWYRQTLGQGPEFLTYFQNEAQLEKSRLLSDRFSAERPKGSFSTLEIQRTEQGDSAMYLCASSPWGGSDQPQHFGDGTRLSIL.